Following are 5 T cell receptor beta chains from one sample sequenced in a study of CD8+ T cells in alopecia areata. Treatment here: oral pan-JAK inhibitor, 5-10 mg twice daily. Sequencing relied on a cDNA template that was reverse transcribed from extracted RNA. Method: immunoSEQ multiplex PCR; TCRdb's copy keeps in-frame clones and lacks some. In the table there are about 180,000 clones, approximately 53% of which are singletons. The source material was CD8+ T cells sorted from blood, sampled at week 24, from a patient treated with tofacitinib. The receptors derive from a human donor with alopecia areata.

The chain's CDR3 is CASSDSRTPTAEAFF. The CDR3 DNA is TGTGCCAGCAGTGATTCGCGGACCCCTACGGCTGAAGCTTTCTTT. This chain connects TRBV25-1 to TRBJ1-1; D gene ambiguous. The V end lost 3 bases, the J end lost 6 bases, and 17 bases lay between the germline ends. Germline-derived CDR1 and CDR2 are MGHDK and SYGVNS. CDR3 length: 15 amino acids.

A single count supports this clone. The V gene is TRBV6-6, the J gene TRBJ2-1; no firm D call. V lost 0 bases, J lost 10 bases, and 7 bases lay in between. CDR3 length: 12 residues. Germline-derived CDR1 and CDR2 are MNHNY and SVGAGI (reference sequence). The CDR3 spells CASSYSAREQFF. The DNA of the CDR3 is TGTGCCAGCAGTTACTCGGCCCGAGAGCAGTTCTTC.

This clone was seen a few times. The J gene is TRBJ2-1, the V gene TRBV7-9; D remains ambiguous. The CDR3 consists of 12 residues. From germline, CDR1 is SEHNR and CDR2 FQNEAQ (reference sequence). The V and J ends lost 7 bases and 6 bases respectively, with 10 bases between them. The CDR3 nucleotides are TGTGCCAGCATGTGGTCCCGCAATGAGCAGTTCTTC. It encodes CASMWSRNEQFF.

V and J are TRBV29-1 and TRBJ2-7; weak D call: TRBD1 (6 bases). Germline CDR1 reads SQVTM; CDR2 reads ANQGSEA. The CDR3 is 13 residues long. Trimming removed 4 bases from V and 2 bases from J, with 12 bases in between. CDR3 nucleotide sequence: TGCAGCGTTGTTCCGGACAGTACCTACGAGCAGTACTTC. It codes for CSVVPDSTYEQYF.

CDR3: CATGNTGELFF. The CDR3 region has the DNA TGTGCCACCGGCAACACCGGGGAGCTGTTTTTT. The chain employs TRBV6-6 and TRBJ2-2, with D unclear. Trimming removed 10 bases from V and 2 bases from J, with 5 bases in between. This CDR3 has 11 residues. Germline CDR1 and CDR2: MNHNY and SVGAGI (reference sequence).